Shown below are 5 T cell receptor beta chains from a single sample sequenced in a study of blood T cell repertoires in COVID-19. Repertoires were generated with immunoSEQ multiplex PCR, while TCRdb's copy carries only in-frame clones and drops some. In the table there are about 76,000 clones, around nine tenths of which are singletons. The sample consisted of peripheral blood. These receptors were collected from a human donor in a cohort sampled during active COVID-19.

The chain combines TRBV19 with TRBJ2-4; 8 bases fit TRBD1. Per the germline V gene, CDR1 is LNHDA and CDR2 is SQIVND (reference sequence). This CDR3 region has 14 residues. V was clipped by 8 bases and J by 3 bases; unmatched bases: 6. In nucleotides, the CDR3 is TGTGCCAGTGCAGACAGGGGTGGCAAAAACATTCAGTACTTC. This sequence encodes CASADRGGKNIQYF.

The CDR3: CASSLDPGGYEQYF. The DNA of the CDR3 is TGCGCCAGCAGCTTGGATCCAGGGGGATACGAGCAGTACTTC. The chain carries TRBV5-1 and TRBJ2-7; 7 bases map to TRBD1. This CDR3 contains 14 residues. Germline CDR1 SGHRS, CDR2 YFSETQ. V lost 0 bases and J lost 4; bases outside the gene matches: 4. The whole variable domain, filled in from reference TRBV5-1 and TRBJ2-7, reads KAGVTQTPRYLIKTRGQQVTLSCSPISGHRSVSWYQQTPGQGLQFLFEYFSETQRNKGNFPGRFSGRQFSNSRSEMNVSTLELGDSALYLCASSLDPGGYEQYFGPGTRLTVT.

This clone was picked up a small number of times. CDR3 amino acids: CASTQYNEQFF. For the CDR3, the DNA is TGTGCCAGCACACAGTACAATGAGCAGTTCTTC. The rearrangement joins TRBV6-6 to TRBJ2-1; no reliable D call. CDR3 length: 11 residues. V was shortened by 7 bases and J by 4 bases, with 5 bases between the two germline ends. Germline-derived CDR1 and CDR2 are MNHNY and SVGAGI (reference sequence).

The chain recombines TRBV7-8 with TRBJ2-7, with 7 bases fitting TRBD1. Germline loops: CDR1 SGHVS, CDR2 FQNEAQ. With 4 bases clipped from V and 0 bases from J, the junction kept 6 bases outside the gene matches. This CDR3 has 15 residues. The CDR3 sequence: CASSSKRGHSYEQYF. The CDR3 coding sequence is TGTGCCAGCAGCTCTAAGAGGGGGCACTCCTACGAGCAGTACTTC.

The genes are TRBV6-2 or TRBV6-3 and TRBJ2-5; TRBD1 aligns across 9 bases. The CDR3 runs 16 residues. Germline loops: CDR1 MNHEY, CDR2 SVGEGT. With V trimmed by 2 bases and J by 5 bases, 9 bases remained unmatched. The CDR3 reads CASSYVPGQGDETQYF. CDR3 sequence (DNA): TGTGCCAGCAGTTACGTCCCGGGACAGGGTGACGAGACCCAGTACTTC.